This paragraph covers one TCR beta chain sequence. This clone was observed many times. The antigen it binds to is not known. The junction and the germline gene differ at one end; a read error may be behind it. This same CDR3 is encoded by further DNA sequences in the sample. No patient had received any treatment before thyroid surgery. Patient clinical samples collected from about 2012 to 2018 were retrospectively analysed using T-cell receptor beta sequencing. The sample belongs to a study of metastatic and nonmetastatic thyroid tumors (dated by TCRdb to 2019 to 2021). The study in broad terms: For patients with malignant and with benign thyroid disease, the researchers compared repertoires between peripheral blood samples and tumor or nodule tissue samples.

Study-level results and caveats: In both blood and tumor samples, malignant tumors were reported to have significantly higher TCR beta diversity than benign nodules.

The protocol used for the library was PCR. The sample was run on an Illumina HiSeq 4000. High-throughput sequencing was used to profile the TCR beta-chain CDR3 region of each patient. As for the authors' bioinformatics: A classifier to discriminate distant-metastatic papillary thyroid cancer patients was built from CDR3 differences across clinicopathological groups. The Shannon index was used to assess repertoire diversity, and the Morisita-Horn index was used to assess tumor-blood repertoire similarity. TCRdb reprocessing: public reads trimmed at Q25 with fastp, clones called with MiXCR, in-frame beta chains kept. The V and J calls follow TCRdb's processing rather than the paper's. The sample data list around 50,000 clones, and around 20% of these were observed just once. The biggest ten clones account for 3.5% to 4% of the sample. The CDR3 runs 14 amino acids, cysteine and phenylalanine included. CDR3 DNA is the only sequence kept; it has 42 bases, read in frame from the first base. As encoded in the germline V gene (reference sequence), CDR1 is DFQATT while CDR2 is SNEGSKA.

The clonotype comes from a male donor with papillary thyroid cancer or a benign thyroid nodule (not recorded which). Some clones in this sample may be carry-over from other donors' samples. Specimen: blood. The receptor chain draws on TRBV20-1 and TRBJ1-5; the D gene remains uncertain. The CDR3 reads CSASNPYPNQPQHF. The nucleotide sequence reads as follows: TGCAGTGCTAGCAATCCATATCCTAATCAGCCCCAGCACTTT.